The present T cell receptor (beta chain) was sequenced within a study of beta chain features in type 1 diabetes. Findings of the study overall: In every one of the four CD4+ subsets, TCRB CDR3s were moderately but significantly shorter in Type 1 diabetes patients. The naive, central memory and Treg TCRB repertoires showed an apparent similarity that was greater among patients than among healthy donors. PCR could preferentially amplify shorter templates, alike in patients and controls.

Since all of the isolated RNA was reverse transcribed, expressed TCRB transcripts were what got sequenced. The data were produced by immunoSEQ multiplex PCR, yet TCRdb's version contains in-frame clones alone and is incomplete. The sample contains about 16,000 clones, approximately 55% of which appear only once. A remark on this clone: The antigen is undetermined.

The CDR3 loop spans 13 amino acids. The V segment lost 4 bases and the J segment 6 bases; nucleotides outside the gene matches: 2. CDR1 is SGHDT and CDR2 is YYEEEE in the germline V gene. V usage is TRBV5-6 and J usage is TRBJ2-2; TRBD1 matches at 8 bases. This TCR derives from a young woman in good health. Sequencing input: stem cell memory CD4+ T cells from blood. The CDR3 nucleotides are TGTGCCAGCAGCCGGACAGGGCCCGGGGAGCTGTTTTTT. Its translation is CASSRTGPGELFF.